The following is a T cell receptor beta chain sequence with its context. The antigen is not known. Germline CDR1 MNHNY, CDR2 SVGAGI (reference sequence). The CDR3 runs to 15 residues. Trimming stripped 2 bases from V and 4 bases from J, with 11 bases between. This sample was taken from a study of ipilimumab plus nivolumab after autologous stem cell transplantation. On the study more broadly: The DLBCL group included primary refractory and relapsed cases.

Checkpoint therapy with ipilimumab 1 mg/kg began 14 to 28 days after transplant. General observations from the study: Per the authors, repertoire, Treg and microbiota data justify further study.

Profiling relied on immunoSEQ multiplex PCR, and the TCRdb table lists in-frame clones only, not all of them. The sample has some 87,000 clones, around 80% seen once. The chain has TRBV6-6 and TRBJ2-2; a weak D match, TRBD2 (6 bases). The sequence was obtained from a male donor with diffuse large B-cell lymphoma. The material was PBMCs, obtained in a trial of ipilimumab plus nivolumab as post-transplant consolidation. CDR3 nucleotide sequence: TGTGCCAGCAGTTACGAGGGGCGGGGCACCGGGGAGCTGTTTTTT. Translation: CASSYEGRGTGELFF.